The rows below give T cell receptor beta chains drawn from one sample of a study of regulatory dendritic cells for organ transplantation. Repertoires were generated with immunoSEQ multiplex PCR, while TCRdb's copy carries only in-frame clones and drops some. The table includes 5,000 to 6,500 clones, around three fifths detected once. The specimen sequenced was memory CD8+ T cells from blood. These receptor sequences come from a human donor in good health. CDR3s include the opening cysteine and the closing phenylalanine or tryptophan. Each record gives: J gene, D gene, V gene, clone size, CDR3 length, CDR3 protein, CDR3 DNA. D genes are given only for firm matches. Rows may omit the clone size; those that give it use once, few, many or a size class.

J: TRBJ1-1
D: -
V: TRBV27
size: -
length: 14
CDR3: CASSLSPRGTEAFF
DNA: TGTGCCAGCAGTCTATCCCCTCGGGGGACTGAAGCTTTCTTT

J: TRBJ2-5
D: -
V: TRBV5-6
size: -
length: 14
CDR3: CASSLAPQQETQYF
DNA: TGTGCCAGCAGCTTGGCCCCTCAGCAAGAGACCCAGTACTTC

J: TRBJ1-3
D: -
V: TRBV9
size: -
length: 16
CDR3: CASSEAGRATGNTIYF
DNA: TGTGCCAGCAGCGAGGCAGGGAGGGCTACTGGAAACACCATATATTTT

J: TRBJ1-3
D: -
V: TRBV6-1
size: -
length: 15
CDR3: CASSETGFSGNTIYF
DNA: TGTGCCAGCAGTGAGACAGGTTTCTCTGGAAACACCATATATTTT

J: TRBJ2-7
D: TRBD1
V: TRBV7-2
size: -
length: 14
CDR3: CASSFGTASYEQYF
DNA: TGTGCCAGCAGCTTCGGGACAGCCTCCTACGAGCAGTACTTC

J: TRBJ1-1
D: -
V: TRBV7-2
size: medium-sized
length: 16
CDR3: CASSLGGGSLNTEAFF
DNA: TGTGCCAGCAGCCTGGGAGGGGGGTCCCTGAACACTGAAGCTTTCTTT

J: TRBJ2-7
D: TRBD2
V: TRBV27
size: few
length: 16
CDR3: CASSPIPTSGIYEQYF
DNA: TGTGCCAGCAGTCCAATCCCGACTAGCGGGATCTACGAGCAGTACTTC

J: TRBJ2-5
D: TRBD1
V: TRBV4-3
size: large
length: 15
CDR3: CASSQEDRVRETQYF
DNA: TGCGCCAGCAGCCAAGAAGACAGGGTGAGGGAGACCCAGTACTTC

J: TRBJ2-7
D: TRBD1
V: TRBV4-2
size: -
length: 15
CDR3: CASSQDGTASYEQYF
DNA: TGTGCCAGCAGCCAAGATGGGACAGCCTCTTACGAGCAGTACTTC

J: TRBJ2-2
D: TRBD2
V: TRBV5-6
size: -
length: 17
CDR3: CASSFEVAGGPYGELFF
DNA: TGTGCCAGCAGCTTTGAGGTAGCGGGGGGGCCGTACGGGGAGCTGTTTTTT

J: TRBJ2-1
D: -
V: TRBV7-8
size: -
length: 12
CDR3: CASSLGGAGKFF
DNA: TGTGCCAGCAGCTTAGGCGGGGCCGGGAAGTTCTTC

J: TRBJ2-3
D: -
V: TRBV4-2
size: -
length: 16
CDR3: CASSQDPGDLTDTQYF
DNA: TGTGCCAGCAGCCAAGATCCGGGGGACCTCACAGATACGCAGTATTTT

J: TRBJ2-7
D: -
V: TRBV19
size: -
length: 13
CDR3: CASSSGFNYEQYF
DNA: -

J: TRBJ2-7
D: TRBD1
V: TRBV7-2
size: -
length: 15
CDR3: CASSFDRGRSYEQYF
DNA: TGTGCCAGCAGCTTCGACAGGGGACGGTCCTACGAGCAGTACTTC

J: TRBJ1-1
D: -
V: TRBV4-3
size: -
length: 17
CDR3: CASSQDWGGRPATEAFF
DNA: TGCGCCAGCAGCCAAGATTGGGGAGGCAGGCCGGCCACTGAAGCTTTCTTT